The 19 T cell receptor beta chains below all came from one sample that was sequenced in a study of T cell changes during pregnancy in multiple sclerosis. Assay: immunoSEQ multiplex PCR; the TCRdb copy retains only in-frame clones and omits some. Of 13,000 or so clones in the sample, around nine tenths were seen once. The specimen was CD8+ T cells from peripheral blood mononuclear cells, collected in the first trimester of pregnancy. The receptors here all came from a female donor with multiple sclerosis, enrolled in a pregnancy study.

This clone appeared a few times. The rearrangement uses TRBV13 and TRBJ1-2; D is ambiguous. This CDR3 has 12 residues. Trimming shortened V by 5 bases and J by 4 bases, and 8 bases separated the two germline ends. Germline V gives CDR1 PRHDT, CDR2 FYEKMQ (reference sequence). The CDR3 sequence is CASSTGTYGYTF. The DNA for the CDR3 is TGTGCCAGCAGCACGGGAACCTATGGCTACACCTTC.

This chain joins TRBV6-1 and TRBJ2-3, with a weak D call TRBD2 (7 bases). Deletions cut 2 bases from V and 4 bases from J, with 16 bases between. The CDR3 is 16 amino acids. From germline, CDR1 is MNHNS and CDR2 SASEGT. Here the CDR3 reads CASSEQVGGGPDTQYF. The CDR3 bases are TGTGCCAGCAGTGAACAGGTTGGCGGGGGCCCAGATACGCAGTATTTT.

This clone was observed a single time. This chain uses TRBV6-5 with TRBJ1-1; D gene unclear. CDR1 is MNHEY, CDR2 SVGAGI, per germline. CDR3 length: 13 amino acids. With 6 bases removed from V and 0 bases from J, the gap between germline ends came to 8 bases. CDR3 in amino acids: CASRGRLNTEAFF. The CDR3 DNA reads TGTGCCAGCAGGGGCAGGTTGAACACTGAAGCTTTCTTT.

The genes are TRBV11-2 and TRBJ2-7; no clear D. V was clipped by 5 bases and J by 2 bases, with 13 bases between them. CDR1 is SGHAT, CDR2 FQNNGV, per germline. This CDR3 is built from 14 residues. The CDR3 sequence: CASSPIASTYEQYF. CDR3 sequence (DNA): TGTGCCAGCAGCCCGATCGCGTCGACCTACGAGCAGTACTTC.

The chain couples TRBV11-2 to TRBJ2-2; 10 nucleotides align to TRBD2. V lost 2 bases to trimming and J lost 6 bases; unmatched junction nucleotides: 3. The CDR3 sequence is 15 residues long. Germline CDR1 and CDR2: SGHAT and FQNNGV. The CDR3 region has the DNA TGTGCCAGCAGCTTACCCCTAGCGGGGGCCGGGGAGCTGTTTTTT. It codes for CASSLPLAGAGELFF.

J is TRBJ1-1 and V is TRBV19; D is uncertain. V lost 7 bases, J lost 1 base, and 13 bases lay in between. CDR1 is LNHDA, CDR2 SQIVND, per germline (reference sequence). This CDR3 is built from 14 residues. The CDR3, as DNA: TGTGCCAGTACGATTGGGCAGGCGAACACTGAAGCTTTCTTT. It yields the protein CASTIGQANTEAFF.

In DNA, the CDR3 is TGTGCCTGCCGGGACAGGGGTTTGGAGCAGTACTTC. Translating gives CACRDRGLEQYF. The gene calls are TRBV30 and TRBJ2-7; 10 nucleotides agree with TRBD1. The J segment lost 7 bases and the V segment lost 6 bases, leaving 6 bases of the junction unmatched. This CDR3 spans 12 amino acids. The V gene's germline CDR1 is GTSNPN and CDR2 SVGIG (reference sequence). Variable domain in full (rest from reference TRBV30 and TRBJ2-7): SQTIHQWPATLVQPVGSPLSLECTVEGTSNPNLYWYRQAAGRGLQLLFYSVGIGQISSEVPQNLSASRPQDRQFILSSKKLLLSDSGFYLCACRDRGLEQYFGPGTRLTVT.

Sample share makes this clone medium-sized. The rearrangement links TRBV6-4 to TRBJ2-3; a possible D gene is TRBD2 (7 bases). The CDR3 has 14 residues. Germline CDR1 MRHNA, CDR2 SNTAGT. The V gene lost 2 bases and the J gene lost 2 bases, with 8 bases spanning the gap. CDR3 bases: TGTGCCAGCAGTGACGGGGGGGCCACAGATACGCAGTATTTT. It is translated as CASSDGGATDTQYF.

This rearrangement joins TRBV5-5 to TRBJ2-1; a weak D match, TRBD2 (6 bases). In germline, CDR1 is SGHKS, CDR2 YYEKEE (reference sequence). The CDR3 is made up of 16 amino acids. Trimming cost V 8 bases and J 5 bases, with 23 bases left between them. In DNA, the CDR3 is TGTGCCAGTATCGCTGTGGCAGAGGGGAGGCACAATGAGCAGTTCTTC. This codes for CASIAVAEGRHNEQFF.

This chain uses TRBV6-4 with TRBJ2-5, with 11 nucleotides matching TRBD2. The CDR3 contains 15 residues. Looked up from germline, CDR1 is MRHNA and CDR2 is SNTAGT. J gave up 2 bases and V 3 bases, and 2 bases lay outside the gene matches. CDR3 loop: CASSEVAGGQETQYF. In nucleotides, the CDR3 is TGTGCCAGCAGTGAAGTAGCGGGGGGGCAAGAGACCCAGTACTTC.

The J gene is TRBJ2-7, the V gene TRBV27; D might be TRBD2 (6 bases). Trimming took off 6 bases at V and 4 bases at J, with 16 bases between the two ends. The CDR3 extends over 14 amino acids. Germline loops: CDR1 MNHEY, CDR2 SMNVEV (reference sequence). CDR3 amino acids: CASSPLASPYEQYF. CDR3 nucleotides: TGTGCCAGCAGCCCACTAGCTAGTCCATACGAGCAGTACTTC.

V gene TRBV18 combines with J gene TRBJ2-4, with a weak D call TRBD1 (7 bases). The CDR3 has 16 amino acids. Trimming took off 3 bases at V and 0 bases at J, with 12 bases between the two ends. The germline gives CDR1 KGHSH, CDR2 LQKENI. CDR3 coding DNA: TGTGCCAGCTCACCTCAGGGGGGCATAGCCAAAAACATTCAGTACTTC. It encodes CASSPQGGIAKNIQYF.

The chain is built from TRBV27 and TRBJ1-6; D is undetermined. Germline V CDR1 and CDR2: MNHEY, SMNVEV (reference sequence). V was pared by 2 bases and J by 4 bases, with 6 bases between. The length of the CDR3 is 14 residues. CDR3 amino acids: CASSLRDYNSPLHF. CDR3 sequence (DNA): TGTGCCAGCAGTTTACGCGATTATAATTCACCCCTCCACTTT.

V and J are TRBV11-2 and TRBJ1-6, with D perhaps TRBD1 (6 bases). Per the germline V gene, CDR1 is SGHAT and CDR2 is FQNNGV. The CDR3 sequence is 15 residues long. Trimming removed 5 bases from V and 9 bases from J, with 17 bases in between. CDR3 residues: CASSVTHGTISPLHF. As DNA, the CDR3 is TGTGCCAGCAGCGTAACGCACGGGACAATTTCACCCCTCCACTTT.

The chain joins TRBV27 to TRBJ2-3, with D perhaps matching TRBD2 (5 bases). Germline loops: CDR1 MNHEY, CDR2 SMNVEV (reference sequence). This CDR3 has 15 amino acids. V was clipped by 4 bases and J by 3 bases, with 14 bases between them. CDR3 bases: TGTGCCAGCAGTTACCAGACTACTCCGACAGATACGCAGTATTTT. As protein: CASSYQTTPTDTQYF.

CDR3 coding DNA: TGTGCCAGCAGCTTATTGACAGACTCCTACGAGCAGTACTTC. Protein: CASSLLTDSYEQYF. V and J are TRBV7-6 and TRBJ2-7, with D possibly matching TRBD1 (5 bases). Trimming left V 2 bases short and J 0 bases short, with 8 bases between. This CDR3 region has 14 residues. From germline, CDR1 is SGHVS and CDR2 FNYEAQ.

This sequence joins TRBV4-1 and TRBJ2-7, with no clear D. The ends were cut back, 0 bases at V and 12 bases at J, with 12 bases in the middle. The CDR3 is made up of 12 amino acids. The germline V gene encodes CDR1 MGHRA and CDR2 YSYEKL. The CDR3 region is CASSQDMSIWYF. In DNA, the CDR3 is TGCGCCAGCAGCCAAGATATGAGTATCTGGTACTTC.

This clone was counted only a few times. Here the CDR3 reads CASSVALFYEQYF. The DNA for the CDR3 is TGTGCCAGCAGCGTAGCCCTTTTCTACGAGCAGTACTTC. This chain joins TRBV9 and TRBJ2-7, with D unclear. The germline CDR1 and CDR2 sequences are SGDLS and YYNGEE. Trimming stripped 0 bases from V and 3 bases from J, with 7 bases between. The CDR3 loop spans 13 amino acids. The full variable domain, in which reference TRBV9 and TRBJ2-7 provide the parts outside the CDR3, is DSGVTQTPKHLITATGQRVTLRCSPRSGDLSVYWYQQSLDQGLQFLIQYYNGEERAKGNILERFSAQQFPDLHSELNLSSLELGDSALYFCASSVALFYEQYFGPGTRLTVT.

The chain couples TRBV6-4 to TRBJ2-3; D possibly corresponds to TRBD2 (5 bases). Germline V gene data show CDR1 as MRHNA and CDR2 as SNTAGT. The germline V and J ends were trimmed by 5 bases and 0 bases, with 12 bases remaining between them. The CDR3 has 15 amino acids. The CDR3 coding sequence is TGTGCCAGCAGTCTTTCGGCGGGTAGCACAGATACGCAGTATTTT. Translating it yields CASSLSAGSTDTQYF.